The 3 T cell receptor beta chains given below trace back to one sample, sequenced in a study of blood T cell repertoires in COVID-19. TCRdb keeps only in-frame clones here, not all; method: immunoSEQ multiplex PCR. The sample records under 35,000 clones, around 87% being singletons. Material: peripheral blood. These receptor sequences come from a human donor in a cohort sampled during active COVID-19.

The chain carries TRBV5-1 and TRBJ2-3; TRBD2 matches at 9 bases. The CDR3 is made up of 19 amino acids. V lost 1 base to trimming and J lost 1 base; unmatched junction nucleotides: 13. Germline CDR1 is SGHRS and CDR2 is YFSETQ. CDR3 coding DNA: TGCGCCAGCAGCTTGCGCGCGCGGGGGGGCGATCGGCGCACAGATACGCAGTATTTT. Protein product: CASSLRARGGDRRTDTQYF.

The rearrangement joins TRBV11-2 to TRBJ2-2, with D possibly TRBD2 on 5 matching bases. Germline values: CDR1 SGHAT, CDR2 FQNNGV. With 6 bases removed from V and 3 bases from J, the gap between germline ends came to 14 bases. This CDR3 is 15 amino acids long. CDR3 protein: CASSERGQYTGELFF. CDR3 nucleotide sequence: TGTGCCAGCAGTGAGAGAGGGCAGTACACCGGGGAGCTGTTTTTT.

The chain is built from TRBV6-6 and TRBJ2-7, with TRBD2 as a possible D gene (7 bases). This CDR3 has 13 amino acids. V lost 7 bases, J lost 0 bases, and 10 bases lay in between. The germline gives CDR1 MNHNY, CDR2 SVGAGI (reference sequence). DNA for the CDR3: TGTGCCAGCATAGGGGGGGTCTCCTACGAGCAGTACTTC. Its translation is CASIGGVSYEQYF.